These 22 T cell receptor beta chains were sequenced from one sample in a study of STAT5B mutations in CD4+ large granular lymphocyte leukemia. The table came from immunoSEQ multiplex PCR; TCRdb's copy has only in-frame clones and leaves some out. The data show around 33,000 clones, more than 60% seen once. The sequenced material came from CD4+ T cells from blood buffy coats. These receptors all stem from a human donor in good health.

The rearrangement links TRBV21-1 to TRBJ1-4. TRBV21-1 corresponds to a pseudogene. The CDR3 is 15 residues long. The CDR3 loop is CASSNEGRENEKLFF. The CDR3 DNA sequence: TGTGCCAGCAGCAACGAGGGAAGGGAGAATGAAAAACTGTTTTTT.

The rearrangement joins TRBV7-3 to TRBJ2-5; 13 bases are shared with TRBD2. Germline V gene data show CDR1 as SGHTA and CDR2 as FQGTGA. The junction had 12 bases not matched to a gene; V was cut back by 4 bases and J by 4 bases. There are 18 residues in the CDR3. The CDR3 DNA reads TGTGCCAGCAGCTCAAGGGCCTCGACTAGCGGGGGGCCAGAGACCCAGTACTTC. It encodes CASSSRASTSGGPETQYF.

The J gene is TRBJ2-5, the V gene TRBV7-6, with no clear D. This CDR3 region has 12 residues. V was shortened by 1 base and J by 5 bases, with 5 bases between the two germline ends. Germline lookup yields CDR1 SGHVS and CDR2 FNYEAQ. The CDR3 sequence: CASSLERETQYF. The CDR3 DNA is TGTGCCAGCAGCTTAGAGAGGGAGACCCAGTACTTC.

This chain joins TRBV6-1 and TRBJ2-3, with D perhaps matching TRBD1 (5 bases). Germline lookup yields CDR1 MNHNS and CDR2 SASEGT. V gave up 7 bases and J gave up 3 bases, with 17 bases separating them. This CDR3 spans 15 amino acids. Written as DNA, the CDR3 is TGTGCCAGCACTAGGGAACAGGCTAGTACAGATACGCAGTATTTT. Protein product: CASTREQASTDTQYF.

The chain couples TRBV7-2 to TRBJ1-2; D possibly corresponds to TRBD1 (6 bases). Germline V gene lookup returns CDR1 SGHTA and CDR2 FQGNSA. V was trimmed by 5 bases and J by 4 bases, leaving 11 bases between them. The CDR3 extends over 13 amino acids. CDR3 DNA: TGTGCCAGCAGCATACAGGGTGCCTATGGCTACACCTTC. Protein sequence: CASSIQGAYGYTF. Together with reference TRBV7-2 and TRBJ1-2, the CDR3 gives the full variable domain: GAGVSQSPSNKVTEKGKDVELRCDPISGHTALYWYRQSLGQGLEFLIYFQGNSAPDKSGLPSDRFSAERTGGSVSTLTIQRTQQEDSAVYLCASSIQGAYGYTFGSGTRLTVV.

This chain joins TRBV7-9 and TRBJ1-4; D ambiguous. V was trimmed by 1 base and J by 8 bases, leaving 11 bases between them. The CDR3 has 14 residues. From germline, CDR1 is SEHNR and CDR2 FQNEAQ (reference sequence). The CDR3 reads CASSLGAGREKLFF. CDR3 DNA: TGTGCCAGCAGCTTAGGGGCGGGCCGCGAAAAACTGTTTTTT.

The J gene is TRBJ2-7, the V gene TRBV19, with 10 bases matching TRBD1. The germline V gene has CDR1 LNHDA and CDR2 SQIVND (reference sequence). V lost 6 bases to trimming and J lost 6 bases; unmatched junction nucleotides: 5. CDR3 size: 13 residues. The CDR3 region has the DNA TGTGCCAGTAGGGGACAGGGGTCGGGCGAGCAGTACTTC. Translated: CASRGQGSGEQYF. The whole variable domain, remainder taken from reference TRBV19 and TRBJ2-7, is DGGITQSPKYLFRKEGQNVTLSCEQNLNHDAMYWYRQDPGQGLRLIYYSQIVNDFQKGDIAEGYSVSREKKESFPLTVTSAQKNPTAFYLCASRGQGSGEQYFGPGTRLTVT.

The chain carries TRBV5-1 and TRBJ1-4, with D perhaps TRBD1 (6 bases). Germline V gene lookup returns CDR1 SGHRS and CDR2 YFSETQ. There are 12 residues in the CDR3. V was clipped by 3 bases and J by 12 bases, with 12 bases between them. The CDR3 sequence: CASSWDTGQLFF. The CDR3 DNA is TGCGCCAGCAGCTGGGACACTGGTCAACTGTTTTTT.

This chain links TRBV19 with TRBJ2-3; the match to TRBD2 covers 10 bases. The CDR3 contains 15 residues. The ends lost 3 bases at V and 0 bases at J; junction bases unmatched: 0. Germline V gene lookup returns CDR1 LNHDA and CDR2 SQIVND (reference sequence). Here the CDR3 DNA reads TGTGCCAGTAGTATTAGCGGGGGGAGCACAGATACGCAGTATTTT. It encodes CASSISGGSTDTQYF.

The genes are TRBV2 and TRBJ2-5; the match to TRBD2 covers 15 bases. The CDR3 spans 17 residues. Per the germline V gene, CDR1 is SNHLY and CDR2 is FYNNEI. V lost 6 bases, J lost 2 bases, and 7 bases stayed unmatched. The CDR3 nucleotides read TGTGCCAGCAGCTCCGGGACTAGCGGGGGGCGGCAAGAGACCCAGTACTTC. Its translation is CASSSGTSGGRQETQYF. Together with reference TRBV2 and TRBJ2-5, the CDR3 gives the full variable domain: EPEVTQTPSHQVTQMGQEVILRCVPISNHLYFYWYRQILGQKVEFLVSFYNNEISEKSEIFDDQFSVERPDGSNFTLKIRSTKLEDSAMYFCASSSGTSGGRQETQYFGPGTRLLVL.

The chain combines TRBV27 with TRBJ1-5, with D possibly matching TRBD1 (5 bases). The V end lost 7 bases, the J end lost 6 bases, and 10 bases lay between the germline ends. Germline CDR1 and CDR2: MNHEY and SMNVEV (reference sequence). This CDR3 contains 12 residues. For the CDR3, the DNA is TGTGCCAGCACCTTCGGGGGTCAGCCCCAGCATTTT. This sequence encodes CASTFGGQPQHF.

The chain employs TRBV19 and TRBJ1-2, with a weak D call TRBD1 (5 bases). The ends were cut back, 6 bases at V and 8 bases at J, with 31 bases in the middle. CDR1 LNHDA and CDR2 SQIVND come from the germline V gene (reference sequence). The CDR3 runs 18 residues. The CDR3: CASSPLTLTSGVLGGYTF. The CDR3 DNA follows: TGTGCCAGTAGCCCGCTTACCCTCACGTCGGGGGTTCTGGGGGGCTACACCTTC.

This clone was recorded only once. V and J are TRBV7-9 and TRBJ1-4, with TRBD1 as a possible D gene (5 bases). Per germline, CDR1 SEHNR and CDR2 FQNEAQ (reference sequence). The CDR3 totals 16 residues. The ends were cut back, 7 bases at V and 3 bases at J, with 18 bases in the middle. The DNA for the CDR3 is TGTGCCAGCACCTGGGGGAGTCTTTCGGCTAATGAAAAACTGTTTTTT. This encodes CASTWGSLSANEKLFF.

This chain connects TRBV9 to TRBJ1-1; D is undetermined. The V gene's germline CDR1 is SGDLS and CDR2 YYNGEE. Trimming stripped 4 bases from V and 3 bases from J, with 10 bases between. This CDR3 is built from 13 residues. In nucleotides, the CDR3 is TGTGCCAGCAGCCGAGCCCAGTACACTGAAGCTTTCTTT. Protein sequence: CASSRAQYTEAFF.

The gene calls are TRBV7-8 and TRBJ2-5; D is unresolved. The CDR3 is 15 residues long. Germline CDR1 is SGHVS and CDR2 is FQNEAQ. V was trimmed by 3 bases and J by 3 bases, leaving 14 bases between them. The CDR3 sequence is CASSFGTAAKETQYF. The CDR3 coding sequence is TGTGCCAGCAGCTTTGGCACGGCGGCAAAAGAGACCCAGTACTTC.

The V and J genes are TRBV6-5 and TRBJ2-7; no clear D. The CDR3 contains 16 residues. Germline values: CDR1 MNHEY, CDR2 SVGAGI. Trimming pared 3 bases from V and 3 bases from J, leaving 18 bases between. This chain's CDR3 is CASSYGSPRVHYEQYF. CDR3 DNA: TGTGCCAGCAGTTATGGTTCCCCCCGGGTACACTACGAGCAGTACTTC.

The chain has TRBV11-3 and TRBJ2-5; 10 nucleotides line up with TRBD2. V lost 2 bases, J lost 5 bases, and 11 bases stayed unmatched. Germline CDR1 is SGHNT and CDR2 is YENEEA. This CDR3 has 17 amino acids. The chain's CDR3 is CASSLRRFVAGGETQYF. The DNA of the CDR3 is TGTGCCAGCAGCTTACGCCGATTCGTAGCGGGAGGCGAGACCCAGTACTTC. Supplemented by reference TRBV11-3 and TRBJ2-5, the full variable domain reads EAGVVQSPRYKIIEKKQPVAFWCNPISGHNTLYWYLQNLGQGPELLIRYENEEAVDDSQLPKDRFSAERLKGVDSTLKIQPAELGDSAVYLCASSLRRFVAGGETQYFGPGTRLLVL.

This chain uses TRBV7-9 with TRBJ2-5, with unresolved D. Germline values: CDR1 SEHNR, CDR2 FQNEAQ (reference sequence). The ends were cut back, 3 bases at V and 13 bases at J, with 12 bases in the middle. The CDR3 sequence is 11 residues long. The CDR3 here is CASSLGGDTYF. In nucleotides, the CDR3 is TGTGCCAGCAGCTTGGGTGGGGATACGTACTTC.

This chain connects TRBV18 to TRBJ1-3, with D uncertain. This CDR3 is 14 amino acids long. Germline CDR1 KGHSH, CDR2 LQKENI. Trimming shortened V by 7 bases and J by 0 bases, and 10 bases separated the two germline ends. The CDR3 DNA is TGTGCCAGCTATCCCGGGTACTCTGGAAACACCATATATTTT. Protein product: CASYPGYSGNTIYF.

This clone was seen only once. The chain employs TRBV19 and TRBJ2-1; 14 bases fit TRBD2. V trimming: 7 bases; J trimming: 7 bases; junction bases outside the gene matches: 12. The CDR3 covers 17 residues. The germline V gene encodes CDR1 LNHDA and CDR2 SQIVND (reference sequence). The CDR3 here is CASTDPGLAGAGNEQFF. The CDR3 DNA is TGTGCCAGTACCGACCCGGGACTAGCGGGAGCAGGGAATGAGCAGTTCTTC.

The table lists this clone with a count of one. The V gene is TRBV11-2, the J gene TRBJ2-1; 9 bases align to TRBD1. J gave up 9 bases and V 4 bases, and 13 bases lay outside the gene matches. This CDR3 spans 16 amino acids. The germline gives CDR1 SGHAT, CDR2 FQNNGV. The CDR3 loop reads CASSSTGTGSIGEQFF. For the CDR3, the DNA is TGTGCCAGCAGCTCAACCGGGACAGGGTCTATCGGTGAGCAGTTCTTC.

The CDR3 nucleotides read TGTGCCAGCAGGCTCGGCGTCGAAAAACTGTTTTTT. This encodes CASRLGVEKLFF. The gene calls are TRBV5-5 and TRBJ1-4; D not certain. Germline loops: CDR1 SGHKS, CDR2 YYEKEE (reference sequence). The CDR3 loop spans 12 amino acids. The germline V and J ends were trimmed by 5 bases and 8 bases, with 10 bases remaining between them.